Below, 27 T cell receptor beta chains from the same sample are listed, as sequenced in a study of human T cells and chemical hapten exposure. TCRdb processed the RACE reads anew with MiXCR; each CDR3 protein has one entry. The sample lists some 300,000 distinct CDR3 sequences; about 5% were seen once. Time point noted: pre-sensitization, week 0. Treatment meaning: therapeutic diphenylcyclopropenone sensitization with weekly scalp DPC. Sequences were derived from whole blood, sampled in connection with sensitization to the hapten diphenylcyclopropenone (DPC). The receptors were gathered from a woman between 18 and 29 years old with alopecia areata. Some clones in this sample may be carry-over from other donors' samples.

CDR3 DNA: TGTGCCAGCAGTGGAACAGGGGTAAGCGCAGATACGCAGTATTTT. Its translation: CASSGTGVSADTQYF. The chain couples TRBV25-1 to TRBJ2-3; TRBD1 agrees at 7 bases. Germline values: CDR1 MGHDK, CDR2 SYGVNS. V lost 4 bases and J lost 4; bases outside the gene matches: 8. This CDR3 spans 15 amino acids.

In this sample, this clonotype turned up many times. This chain uses TRBV7-2 with TRBJ2-3; TRBD1 is a possible D gene (5 bases). Germline-derived CDR1 and CDR2 are SGHTA and FQGNSA. This CDR3 spans 16 amino acids. V was trimmed by 3 bases and J by 2 bases, leaving 15 bases between them. CDR3 DNA sequence: TGTGCCAGCAGCTTTTCGCGGCAGGGCCCCACAGATACGCAGTATTTT. Translated, it gives CASSFSRQGPTDTQYF. The full variable domain, in which reference TRBV7-2 and TRBJ2-3 provide the parts outside the CDR3, is GAGVSQSPSNKVTEKGKDVELRCDPISGHTALYWYRQSLGQGLEFLIYFQGNSAPDKSGLPSDRFSAERTGGSVSTLTIQRTQQEDSAVYLCASSFSRQGPTDTQYFGPGTRLTVL.

V gene TRBV2 combines with J gene TRBJ2-7; perhaps TRBD2 as D (5 bases). Between the trimmed V and J ends, which lost 3 bases and 0 bases, there was a span of 9 bases. The CDR3 spans 14 residues. The germline CDR1 and CDR2 sequences are SNHLY and FYNNEI. In DNA, the CDR3 is TGTGCCAGCAGTGAGGACTTTAGCTCCTACGAGCAGTACTTC. This sequence encodes CASSEDFSSYEQYF.

This chain joins TRBV4-1 and TRBJ1-3, with TRBD1 as a possible D gene (5 bases). The germline V and J ends were trimmed by 0 bases and 4 bases, with 10 bases remaining between them. Germline CDR1 reads MGHRA; CDR2 reads YSYEKL. CDR3 length equals 15 residues. In DNA, the CDR3 is TGCGCCAGCAGCCAAGATGGGGCGGCGGGAAACACCATATATTTT. This sequence encodes CASSQDGAAGNTIYF.

This clonotype was recorded a few times. The chain combines TRBV12-3 or TRBV12-4 with TRBJ2-3; a possible D gene is TRBD2 (5 bases). This CDR3 is 17 amino acids long. V was clipped by 1 base and J by 2 bases, with 16 bases between them. The CDR3 nucleotides read TGTGCCAGCAGTTTAGGTTGGCTCTCGGGGATCACAGATACGCAGTATTTT. Translation gives CASSLGWLSGITDTQYF.

This clonotype was observed a few times. The rearrangement joins TRBV20-1 to TRBJ1-4, with a tentative D call TRBD1 (5 bases). The germline CDR1 and CDR2 sequences are DFQATT and SNEGSKA (reference sequence). Trimming removed 0 bases from V and 8 bases from J, with 13 bases in between. There are 14 residues in the CDR3. CDR3 in amino acids: CSARDAQVQEKLFF. Here the CDR3 DNA reads TGCAGTGCTAGAGATGCACAGGTTCAGGAAAAACTGTTTTTT.

The V gene is TRBV4-3, the J gene TRBJ2-7, with D hard to call. Germline CDR1 and CDR2: LGHNA and YSLEER. The V and J ends lost 2 bases and 2 bases respectively, with 10 bases between them. The CDR3 sequence is 14 residues long. CDR3 in amino acids: CASSQTHEAYEQYF. In DNA form, the CDR3 reads TGCGCCAGCAGCCAAACTCATGAAGCCTACGAGCAGTACTTC.

This clonotype was seen a few times. The chain is built from TRBV2 and TRBJ2-4, with TRBD2 as a possible D gene (5 bases). Germline lookup yields CDR1 SNHLY and CDR2 FYNNEI. The length of the CDR3 is 11 residues. V was cut by 8 bases and J by 13 bases, with 15 bases left in between. The CDR3 region is CASSDWRGQYF. DNA of the CDR3: TGTGCCAGCTCGGACTGGCGAGGACAGTACTTC.

This clonotype was recorded a few times. The gene calls are TRBV5-1 and TRBJ1-1; 8 bases map to TRBD1. The CDR3 totals 16 residues. The junction had 9 bases not matched to a gene; V was cut back by 1 base and J by 4 bases. Germline V gene lookup returns CDR1 SGHRS and CDR2 YFSETQ. The CDR3 loop is CASSLNLRQGRTEAFF. CDR3 DNA: TGCGCCAGCAGCTTGAACCTTCGACAGGGGCGCACTGAAGCTTTCTTT.

This clonotype has just a few counts. The rearrangement joins TRBV6-2 or TRBV6-3 to TRBJ2-1; 8 positions agree with TRBD2. Looked up from germline, CDR1 is MNHEY and CDR2 is SVGEGT. Trimming at V came to 2 bases and at J to 1 base, leaving 7 bases not matched to a gene. CDR3 length: 17 residues. CDR3 residues: CASSYVVAGRSYNEQFF. The CDR3, as DNA: TGTGCCAGCAGTTACGTGGTAGCGGGGCGGTCCTACAATGAGCAGTTCTTC.

The gene calls are TRBV27 and TRBJ1-2; TRBD1 aligns across 12 bases. The CDR3 extends over 15 amino acids. Germline V gene sequence: CDR1 MNHEY, CDR2 SMNVEV (reference sequence). The ends lost 4 bases at V and 6 bases at J; junction bases unmatched: 6. In DNA, the CDR3 is TGTGCCAGCAGTTCATCCGGGACAGGGGGCGATGGCTACACCTTC. It yields the protein CASSSSGTGGDGYTF.

This clonotype was counted only a few times. DNA of the CDR3: TGCGCCAGCCAGCCATCGGGAGGCTACACCTTC. Translation: CASQPSGGYTF. This sequence joins TRBV10-1 and TRBJ1-2; D remains ambiguous. The CDR3 sequence is 11 residues long. Trimming cost V 8 bases and J 8 bases, with 12 bases left between them. The germline gives CDR1 WNHNN, CDR2 SYGVQD (reference sequence).

This clonotype was detected many times. CDR3 DNA: TGCGCCAGCAGCCACACGACTAGGATGTTAGAGACCCAGTACTTC. Amino acids: CASSHTTRMLETQYF. The V and J genes are TRBV4-1 and TRBJ2-5; a weak D match, TRBD2 (6 bases). This CDR3 contains 15 residues. Germline lookup yields CDR1 MGHRA and CDR2 YSYEKL. V was shortened by 3 bases and J by 4 bases, with 15 bases between the two germline ends.

The chain uses TRBV28 and TRBJ2-6; D gene ambiguous. Deletions cut 6 bases from V and 4 bases from J, with 13 bases between. The CDR3 has 15 residues. Germline CDR1 is MDHEN and CDR2 is SYDVKM. CDR3 region: CASSPAGYGANVLTF. The CDR3 nucleotides read TGTGCCAGCAGCCCCGCCGGGTACGGGGCCAACGTCCTGACTTTC.

Ten or more counts support this clonotype. The rearrangement uses TRBV9 and TRBJ2-1, with 7 bases identical to TRBD2. The trim removed 3 bases at V and 0 bases at J, leaving 6 bases unmatched. The CDR3 is 16 residues long. The germline V gene encodes CDR1 SGDLS and CDR2 YYNGEE. The CDR3 loop reads CASSGGSPSSYNEQFF. CDR3 in DNA: TGTGCCAGCAGCGGCGGGAGTCCCAGCTCCTACAATGAGCAGTTCTTC. The variable domain in full, completed from reference TRBV9 and TRBJ2-1, reads DSGVTQTPKHLITATGQRVTLRCSPRSGDLSVYWYQQSLDQGLQFLIQYYNGEERAKGNILERFSAQQFPDLHSELNLSSLELGDSALYFCASSGGSPSSYNEQFFGPGTRLTVL.

This clonotype was observed a handful of times. The rearrangement links TRBV29-1 to TRBJ1-1; D unclear. The CDR3 spans 15 residues. CDR1 is SQVTM, CDR2 ANQGSEA, per germline. Between the trimmed V and J ends, which lost 3 bases and 6 bases, there was a span of 20 bases. For the CDR3, the DNA is TGCAGCGTTGACTCCCAGGATTTACCGAGTGCTGAAGCTTTCTTT. Protein product: CSVDSQDLPSAEAFF.

The chain carries TRBV2 and TRBJ1-5; D might be TRBD1 (6 bases). The V end was cut by 5 bases, the J end by 4 bases, with 21 bases between. The length of the CDR3 is 17 residues. Germline V CDR1 and CDR2: SNHLY, FYNNEI. The CDR3 loop reads CASSPQGVGGMNQPQHF. CDR3 nucleotides: TGTGCCAGCAGTCCACAGGGTGTGGGGGGCATGAATCAGCCCCAGCATTTT.

The V gene is TRBV24-1, the J gene TRBJ2-3; maybe TRBD1 (6 bases). Germline V gene data show CDR1 as KGHDR and CDR2 as SFDVKD. The CDR3 has 15 residues. V lost 2 bases, J lost 2 bases, and 10 bases lay in between. CDR3 nucleotides: TGTGCCACCAGTGATTCGGGACATATCACAGATACGCAGTATTTT. It is translated as CATSDSGHITDTQYF.

This clonotype occurred many times. This rearrangement joins TRBV12-3 or TRBV12-4 to TRBJ2-3, with a tentative D call TRBD2 (5 bases). V was clipped by 1 base and J by 3 bases, with 8 bases between them. CDR3 length: 14 amino acids. CDR3 DNA sequence: TGTGCCAGCAGTTTAGGACTACCAACAGATACGCAGTATTTT. It yields the protein CASSLGLPTDTQYF.

This chain uses TRBV5-1 with TRBJ1-1, with 9 bases aligning to TRBD1. Germline V CDR1 and CDR2: SGHRS, YFSETQ. The trim removed 1 base at V and 6 bases at J, leaving 10 bases unmatched. The CDR3 covers 16 residues. This CDR3 reads CASSLSYRGHPPEAFF. The CDR3 nucleotides read TGCGCCAGCAGCTTGAGTTACAGGGGGCACCCCCCTGAAGCTTTCTTT.

V gene TRBV28 combines with J gene TRBJ1-1; TRBD1 is a possible D gene (5 bases). This CDR3 has 15 amino acids. V was clipped by 5 bases and J by 0 bases, with 13 bases between them. Germline lookup yields CDR1 MDHEN and CDR2 SYDVKM. The DNA of the CDR3 is TGTGCCAGCAGTCGTCGACAGACGATGAACACTGAAGCTTTCTTT. Amino acid sequence: CASSRRQTMNTEAFF.

J is TRBJ2-3 and V is TRBV28, with 8 positions matching TRBD2. V was pared by 7 bases and J by 5 bases, with 14 bases of the junction left unmatched. The germline V gene encodes CDR1 MDHEN and CDR2 SYDVKM. The CDR3 has 16 amino acids. The CDR3 region is CASISNLGGGRDTQYF. CDR3 DNA sequence: TGTGCCAGCATCTCTAATCTCGGGGGGGGACGAGATACGCAGTATTTT.

This clonotype showed up just a few times. The chain is built from TRBV6-5 and TRBJ1-2; a weak D match, TRBD1 (5 bases). The germline V gene has CDR1 MNHEY and CDR2 SVGAGI. The CDR3 sequence is 14 residues long. V was shortened by 2 bases and J by 8 bases, with 15 bases between the two germline ends. CDR3 DNA: TGTGCCAGCAGTTACCGGGACCCCAACGCCGGCTACACCTTC. It codes for CASSYRDPNAGYTF.

This clonotype was detected ten times or more. The chain joins TRBV20-1 to TRBJ2-3, with TRBD2 matching over 15 bases. This CDR3 is built from 18 residues. V lost 5 bases to trimming and J lost 0 bases; unmatched junction nucleotides: 9. The germline gives CDR1 DFQATT, CDR2 SNEGSKA (reference sequence). The CDR3 protein is CSASRTSGGAFSTDTQYF. The CDR3 DNA is TGCAGTGCTTCCCGGACTAGCGGGGGGGCCTTTAGCACAGATACGCAGTATTTT.

The rearrangement links TRBV9 to TRBJ2-1; a weak D match, TRBD2 (5 bases). Germline V gives CDR1 SGDLS, CDR2 YYNGEE. The CDR3 length is 15 residues. Deletions cut 3 bases from V and 4 bases from J, with 14 bases between. The CDR3 nucleotides are TGTGCCAGCAGCGCCCCCGAGGGCTTATACAATGAGCAGTTCTTC. The encoded protein is CASSAPEGLYNEQFF.

There are many counts of this clonotype. The V call is TRBV12-5, the J call TRBJ2-7; D uncertain. The germline CDR1 and CDR2 sequences are LGHNT and FRNRAP. The CDR3 contains 14 residues. The V gene lost 4 bases and the J gene lost 7 bases, with 17 bases spanning the gap. CDR3 amino acids: CASGSPNDTREQYF. In nucleotides, the CDR3 is TGTGCTAGTGGTTCCCCCAACGACACCAGGGAGCAGTACTTC. The complete variable domain, with remaining parts taken from reference TRBV12-5 and TRBJ2-7, reads DARVTQTPRHKVTEMGQEVTMRCQPILGHNTVFWYRQTMMQGLELLAYFRNRAPLDDSGMPKDRFSAEMPDATLATLKIQPSEPRDSAVYFCASGSPNDTREQYFGPGTRLTVT.

This clonotype was counted between two and nine times. The rearrangement joins TRBV12-5 to TRBJ1-2, with D tentatively TRBD1 (5 bases). V lost 5 bases and J lost 1, with 8 bases in between. Germline CDR1 LGHNT, CDR2 FRNRAP. CDR3 length equals 13 residues. The CDR3 protein is CASGLRVNYGYTF. CDR3 bases: TGTGCTAGTGGTCTCAGGGTTAACTATGGCTACACCTTC.